The 9 T cell receptor beta chains presented below share a single source sample, sequenced in a study of blood T cell repertoires in COVID-19. The assay was immunoSEQ multiplex PCR, and TCRdb's table has in-frame clones only and misses some. The sample has about 80,000 clones, about four fifths seen once. Sample: peripheral blood. These receptors all come from a human donor in a cohort sampled during active COVID-19.

The gene calls are TRBV20-1 and TRBJ2-3, with D maybe TRBD2 (7 bases). Germline CDR1 reads DFQATT; CDR2 reads SNEGSKA (reference sequence). The CDR3 is made up of 16 amino acids. The V and J ends lost 3 bases and 0 bases respectively, with 16 bases between them. CDR3 in amino acids: CSASPGRGGSTDTQYF. CDR3 sequence (DNA): TGCAGTGCTAGTCCGGGCAGGGGAGGGAGCACAGATACGCAGTATTTT.

Written as DNA, the CDR3 is TGTGCCAGCAGCCCCCTCAGGACTAGCGAAAAAACAGATACGCAGTATTTT. This gives the protein CASSPLRTSEKTDTQYF. The chain employs TRBV4-2 and TRBJ2-3; 9 bases are shared with TRBD2. Unmatched junction bases numbered 11, after V lost 4 bases and J lost 3 bases. CDR1 and CDR2 (germline): LGHNA, YNFKEQ. The CDR3 runs 17 residues.

The chain recombines TRBV20-1 with TRBJ2-7; D call uncertain. Trimming took off 3 bases at V and 6 bases at J, with 9 bases between the two ends. Germline V gives CDR1 DFQATT, CDR2 SNEGSKA (reference sequence). CDR3 length: 11 residues. As DNA, the CDR3 is TGCAGTGCTAGCCCTAGTTTCGAGCAGTACTTC. This sequence encodes CSASPSFEQYF.

This chain connects TRBV27 to TRBJ1-2, with 11 bases that match TRBD1. Germline V CDR1 and CDR2: MNHEY, SMNVEV (reference sequence). Trimming removed 6 bases from V and 8 bases from J; junction bases left unmatched: 14. This CDR3 spans 16 amino acids. CDR3: CASSPGVSRDRGGYTF. Written as DNA, the CDR3 is TGTGCCAGCAGCCCTGGGGTATCCCGGGACAGGGGGGGCTACACCTTC.

V usage is TRBV6-5 and J usage is TRBJ1-3; the D gene is possibly TRBD1 (5 bases). The CDR3 is 15 residues long. V lost 6 bases and J 2 bases, leaving 14 bases between the germline ends. Germline V lookup: CDR1 MNHEY, CDR2 SVGAGI. The CDR3 sequence: CASRDYQGTGNTIYF. In DNA, the CDR3 is TGTGCCAGCAGGGACTATCAGGGAACTGGAAACACCATATATTTT.

The chain combines TRBV18 with TRBJ2-4; 11 nucleotides align to TRBD2. CDR1 is KGHSH and CDR2 is LQKENI in the germline V gene. With 3 bases clipped from V and 2 bases from J, the junction kept 6 bases outside the gene matches. This CDR3 has 17 residues. The CDR3 sequence is CASSPPPSGRSKNIQYF. The CDR3 DNA sequence: TGTGCCAGCTCACCGCCCCCTAGCGGGAGGTCCAAAAACATTCAGTACTTC.

This chain connects TRBV9 to TRBJ1-4; no clear D. Between the trimmed V and J ends, which lost 2 bases and 3 bases, there was a span of 11 bases. The CDR3 is 15 amino acids. The germline gives CDR1 SGDLS, CDR2 YYNGEE. The CDR3 protein is CASSVGNLANEKLFF. In nucleotides, the CDR3 is TGTGCCAGCAGCGTCGGGAACCTGGCTAATGAAAAACTGTTTTTT.

Details on this clone: Other DNA variants within this sample encode the same CDR3. V gene TRBV18 combines with J gene TRBJ1-1; TRBD1 matches at 7 bases. Germline V lookup: CDR1 KGHSH, CDR2 LQKENI. The CDR3 runs 14 residues. V gave up 0 bases and J gave up 2 bases; unmatched junction bases: 0. CDR3 region: CASSPPGGNTEAFF. CDR3 coding DNA: TGTGCCAGCTCACCACCAGGGGGCAACACTGAAGCTTTCTTT.

The J gene is TRBJ2-2, the V gene TRBV2; D is perhaps TRBD2 (6 bases). V gave up 6 bases and J gave up 0 bases, with 11 bases separating them. The CDR3 totals 15 residues. Germline CDR1 reads SNHLY; CDR2 reads FYNNEI. For the CDR3, the DNA is TGTGCCAGCAGAATTAGCGGTTCGAACACCGGGGAGCTGTTTTTT. This encodes CASRISGSNTGELFF.